This passage covers 20 T cell receptor beta chains from one sample sequenced in a study of shared T cell receptors in the human thymus. Generated by immunoSEQ multiplex PCR, the TCRdb table keeps only in-frame clones and is missing some. Of about 380,000 clones in the sample, 95% were seen once. The sequencing sample was made of thymocytes. The receptors were gathered from a human donor.

The chain couples TRBV5-4 to TRBJ2-3; 7 bases align to TRBD2. The germline V gene has CDR1 SGHNT and CDR2 YYREEE (reference sequence). This CDR3 spans 16 amino acids. V lost 0 bases and J lost 0; bases outside the gene matches: 4. The CDR3 DNA is TGTGCCAGCAGCTTGGTTGGCGGGAGTAGCACAGATACGCAGTATTTT. Translation: CASSLVGGSSTDTQYF.

The V and J genes are TRBV19 and TRBJ2-2, with D possibly being TRBD2 (6 bases). Trimming cost V 9 bases and J 2 bases, with 13 bases left between them. Looked up from germline, CDR1 is LNHDA and CDR2 is SQIVND (reference sequence). CDR3 length: 14 amino acids. CDR3 residues: CASKGLYNTGELFF. CDR3 nucleotide sequence: TGTGCCAGCAAAGGACTATATAACACCGGGGAGCTGTTTTTT.

The chain is built from TRBV5-1 and TRBJ2-7, with 8 bases matching TRBD1. CDR1 and CDR2 from the germline V gene are SGHRS and YFSETQ. The CDR3 runs 15 residues. V trimming: 4 bases; J trimming: 3 bases; junction bases outside the gene matches: 9. The CDR3 DNA reads TGCGCCAGCAGCGCCAACCACAGGGGGTTCTACGAGCAGTACTTC. Its protein is CASSANHRGFYEQYF.

The chain combines TRBV6-5 with TRBJ2-1; TRBD2 aligns across 9 bases. The CDR3 has 15 amino acids. The J segment lost 5 bases and the V segment lost 4 bases, leaving 6 bases of the junction unmatched. From germline, CDR1 is MNHEY and CDR2 SVGAGI. The CDR3 DNA reads TGTGCCAGCAGTTTAGCGGGAGTTCTAGACAATGAGCAGTTCTTC. Its protein is CASSLAGVLDNEQFF.

The chain combines TRBV14 with TRBJ1-1; D call uncertain. Germline CDR1 and CDR2: SGHDN and FVKESK. V was trimmed by 0 bases and J by 4 bases, leaving 15 bases between them. The CDR3 extends over 16 amino acids. The CDR3 nucleotides are TGTGCCAGCAGCCAAGATGTAAGCGGGAGCGGCACTGAAGCTTTCTTT. Its translation is CASSQDVSGSGTEAFF.

In its sample, this clone was seen once. This rearrangement joins TRBV9 to TRBJ1-2; D remains ambiguous. The V and J ends lost 0 bases and 7 bases respectively, with 13 bases between them. Germline V gives CDR1 SGDLS, CDR2 YYNGEE. The CDR3 is made up of 14 amino acids. The CDR3 loop is CASSVGFRRAGYTF. CDR3 coding DNA: TGTGCCAGCAGCGTAGGTTTCCGGAGGGCTGGCTACACCTTC.

The sample holds one count of this clone. The chain links TRBV2 to TRBJ2-7; weak D call: TRBD2 (5 bases). Germline loops: CDR1 SNHLY, CDR2 FYNNEI. The CDR3 runs 21 residues. V was cut by 7 bases and J by 5 bases, with 39 bases left in between. DNA of the CDR3: TGTGCCAGCAATGATCGGATTCCCCGTTCCCGGGTGCCCTTTAGGAGGAACGAGCAGTACTTC. This encodes CASNDRIPRSRVPFRRNEQYF.

This rearrangement joins TRBV28 to TRBJ2-1; TRBD2 aligns across 14 bases. Per germline, CDR1 MDHEN and CDR2 SYDVKM. Trimming removed 2 bases from V and 10 bases from J; junction bases left unmatched: 4. The CDR3 contains 15 residues. The CDR3 here is CASSLRTSGRNEQFF. The CDR3 DNA is TGTGCCAGCAGTTTACGGACTAGCGGGAGGAACGAGCAGTTCTTC.

The count of this clone is one. V is TRBV7-6 and J is TRBJ2-6, with D unclear. Looked up from germline, CDR1 is SGHVS and CDR2 is FNYEAQ. Between the trimmed V and J ends, which lost 1 base and 0 bases, there was a span of 7 bases. The CDR3 covers 16 residues. For the CDR3, the DNA is TGTGCCAGCAGCTTAGGTAGCAGCTCTGGGGCCAACGTCCTGACTTTC. As protein: CASSLGSSSGANVLTF.

The chain links TRBV27 to TRBJ2-5; possible D gene TRBD1, 5 bases. The J call may be faulty, since TRBJ2-7 better matches the DNA end. Germline V gene sequence: CDR1 MNHEY, CDR2 SMNVEV (reference sequence). The CDR3 covers 14 residues. The CDR3 sequence: CASSPRVWSYEQYF. DNA of the CDR3: TGTGCCAGCAGCCCCAGGGTTTGGAGCTACGAGCAGTACTTC.

J is TRBJ2-2 and V is TRBV10-2; D is undetermined. Trimming removed 4 bases from V and 0 bases from J, with 12 bases in between. CDR1 is WSHSY, CDR2 SAAADI, per germline. This CDR3 comprises 16 residues. This CDR3 reads CASSGHGPANTGELFF. CDR3 in DNA: TGCGCCAGCAGTGGACACGGCCCAGCGAACACCGGGGAGCTGTTTTTT.

V usage is TRBV5-6 and J usage is TRBJ1-1; D gene unclear. The CDR3 covers 14 residues. Trimming left V 2 bases short and J 0 bases short, with 8 bases between. Per germline, CDR1 SGHDT and CDR2 YYEEEE. The DNA for the CDR3 is TGTGCCAGCAGCTTTCTGCCAGTGAACACTGAAGCTTTCTTT. Translating gives CASSFLPVNTEAFF.

This sequence joins TRBV7-2 and TRBJ2-7; the match to TRBD1 covers 11 bases. The germline CDR1 and CDR2 sequences are SGHTA and FQGNSA. This CDR3 has 16 amino acids. V shed 5 bases and J 1 base; nucleotides not matched to a gene: 7. The CDR3 DNA follows: TGTGCCAGCAGCCGGACAGGGGGCTTTGGGTCCTACGAGCAGTACTTC. Its protein product is CASSRTGGFGSYEQYF.

This clone is a singleton in its sample. This chain joins TRBV6-6 and TRBJ1-4; weak D call: TRBD1 (5 bases). Between the trimmed V and J ends, which lost 6 bases and 5 bases, there was a span of 13 bases. The CDR3 sequence is 14 residues long. CDR1 and CDR2 (germline): MNHNY, SVGAGI (reference sequence). The CDR3 sequence is CASRYPGLNEKLFF. In DNA form, the CDR3 reads TGTGCCAGCAGGTATCCGGGACTGAATGAAAAACTGTTTTTT.

CDR3: CASSYPSPPYNEQFF. Written as DNA, the CDR3 is TGTGCCAGCAGTTACCCCTCCCCGCCTTACAATGAGCAGTTCTTC. J is TRBJ2-1 and V is TRBV6-5; D not resolved. V shed 2 bases and J shed 4 bases, with 12 bases lying between them. This CDR3 comprises 15 residues. Germline values: CDR1 MNHEY, CDR2 SVGAGI.

The V call is TRBV5-6, the J call TRBJ2-7; 8 nucleotides line up with TRBD2. This CDR3 spans 16 amino acids. Trimming at V came to 6 bases and at J to 1 base, leaving 12 bases not matched to a gene. Germline V gives CDR1 SGHDT, CDR2 YYEEEE. CDR3: CASTSSGGRTSYEQYF. CDR3 DNA sequence: TGTGCCAGCACTTCCAGCGGGGGCCGGACTTCCTACGAGCAGTACTTC.

The chain has TRBV2 and TRBJ2-7; D gene ambiguous. Trimming left V 8 bases short and J 3 bases short, with 5 bases between. Germline V lookup: CDR1 SNHLY, CDR2 FYNNEI. The CDR3 has 10 residues. The CDR3 here is CASASYEQYF. Written as DNA, the CDR3 is TGTGCCAGCGCAAGCTACGAGCAGTACTTC.

The CDR3 bases are TGCAGCGTTCCTTTCACGGGACCAGATACGCAGTATTTT. It translates to CSVPFTGPDTQYF. V usage is TRBV29-1 and J usage is TRBJ2-3; D assignment may be TRBD1 or TRBD2 (5 bases each). Trimming removed 5 bases at V and 4 bases at J, with 13 bases between. This CDR3 has 13 amino acids. Germline V gene sequence: CDR1 SQVTM, CDR2 ANQGSEA.

This chain joins TRBV10-3 and TRBJ2-7; 7 nucleotides line up with TRBD1. This CDR3 comprises 16 residues. Germline CDR1 ENHRY, CDR2 SYGVKD. V was clipped by 3 bases and J by 4 bases; unmatched bases: 12. The CDR3 spells CAISEIRGKRIYEQYF. CDR3 nucleotide sequence: TGTGCCATCAGTGAAATCAGGGGGAAAAGAATATACGAGCAGTACTTC.

Points on this clone: The identical CDR3 is also encoded by other nucleotide sequences in the sample. The rearrangement joins TRBV19 to TRBJ2-7, with 12 positions matching TRBD2. The germline V gene encodes CDR1 LNHDA and CDR2 SQIVND (reference sequence). The V segment lost 5 bases and the J segment 4 bases; nucleotides outside the gene matches: 3. This CDR3 is built from 14 residues. In DNA, the CDR3 is TGTGCCAGTAGTGCCGGGACTAGCGGGTACGAGCAGTACTTC. It yields the protein CASSAGTSGYEQYF.